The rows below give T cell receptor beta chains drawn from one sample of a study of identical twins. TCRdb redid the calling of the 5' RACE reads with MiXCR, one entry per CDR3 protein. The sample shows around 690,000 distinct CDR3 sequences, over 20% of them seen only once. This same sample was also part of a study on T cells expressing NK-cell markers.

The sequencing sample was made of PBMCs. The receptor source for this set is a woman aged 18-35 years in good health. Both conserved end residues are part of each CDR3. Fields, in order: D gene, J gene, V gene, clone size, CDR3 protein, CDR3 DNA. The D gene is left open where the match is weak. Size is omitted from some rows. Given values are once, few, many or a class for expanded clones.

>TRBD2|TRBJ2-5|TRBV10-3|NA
CAISEWTSGGETQYF
TGTGCCATCAGTGAGTGGACTAGCGGGGGGGAGACCCAGTACTTC
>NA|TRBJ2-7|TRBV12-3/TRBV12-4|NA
CASSLRRSYEQYF
TGTGCCAGCAGTTTACGCCGCTCCTACGAGCAGTACTTC
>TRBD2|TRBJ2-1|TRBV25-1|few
CASSDPRTSGRVQFF
TGTGCCAGCAGTGATCCCCGGACTAGCGGGAGGGTGCAGTTCTTC
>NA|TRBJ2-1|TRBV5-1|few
CASSLQSPYNEQFF
TGCGCCAGCAGCTTGCAGAGCCCCTACAATGAGCAGTTCTTC
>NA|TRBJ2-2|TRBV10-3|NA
CAISESTQGVAGELFF
TGTGCCATCAGTGAGTCGACTCAGGGAGTGGCCGGGGAGCTGTTTTTT
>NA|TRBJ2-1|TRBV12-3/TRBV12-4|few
CASSVTVNSYNEQFF
TGTGCCAGCAGTGTGACAGTTAACTCCTACAATGAGCAGTTCTTC
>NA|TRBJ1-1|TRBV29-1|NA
CSVETEGTEAFF
TGCAGCGTTGAGACCGAGGGCACTGAAGCTTTCTTT
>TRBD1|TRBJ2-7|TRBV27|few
CASRGLLPPYEQYF
TGTGCCAGTAGGGGGCTACTACCCCCCTACGAGCAGTACTTC
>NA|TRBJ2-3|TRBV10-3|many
CAIRDSATDTQYF
TGTGCCATCCGAGACAGCGCCACAGATACGCAGTATTTT
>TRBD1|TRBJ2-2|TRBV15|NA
CATNSGGSGELFF
TGTGCCACCAACTCAGGGGGCTCCGGGGAGCTGTTTTTT
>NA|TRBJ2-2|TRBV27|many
CATEGGAGTGELFF
TGTGCCACAGAGGGGGGCGCGGGAACCGGGGAGCTGTTTTTT
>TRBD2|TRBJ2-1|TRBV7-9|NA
CAIGGGANSYNEQFF
TGTGCCATCGGCGGGGGGGCCAACTCCTACAATGAGCAGTTCTTC
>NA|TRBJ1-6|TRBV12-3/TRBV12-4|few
CASREGGVGSPLHF
TGTGCCAGCAGGGAAGGGGGAGTAGGTTCACCCCTCCACTTT
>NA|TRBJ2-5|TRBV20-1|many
CSAREERSGETQYF
TGCAGTGCTAGAGAAGAAAGGTCCGGGGAGACCCAGTACTTC
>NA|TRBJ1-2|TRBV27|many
CASSHGLSGYTF
TGTGCCAGCAGCCACGGACTTAGCGGCTACACCTTC
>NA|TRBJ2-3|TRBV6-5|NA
CASSFTPSTDTQYF
TGTGCCAGCAGTTTCACTCCTAGCACAGATACGCAGTATTTT
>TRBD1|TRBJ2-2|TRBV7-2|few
CASSLVTGTGRAGELFF
TGTGCCAGCAGCTTAGTCACCGGGACAGGGCGCGCCGGGGAGCTGTTTTTT
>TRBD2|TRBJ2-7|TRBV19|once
CASSPLGAIAGSPGEQYF
TGTGCCAGTAGTCCTCTCGGGGCCATAGCGGGGTCCCCGGGGGAGCAGTACTTC
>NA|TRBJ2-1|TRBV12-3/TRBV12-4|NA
CASSLVRDISYNEQFF
TGTGCCAGCAGTTTAGTCAGGGATATCTCCTACAATGAGCAGTTCTTC
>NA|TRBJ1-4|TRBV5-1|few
CASSRALRANEKLFF
TGCGCCAGCAGCCGGGCACTCCGGGCTAATGAAAAACTGTTTTTT
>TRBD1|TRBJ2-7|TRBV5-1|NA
CASSLDREGEQYF
TGCGCCAGCAGCCTGGACAGGGAAGGCGAGCAGTACTTC
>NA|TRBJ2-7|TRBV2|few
CASSALSGNEQYF
TGTGCCAGCAGTGCCCTTAGTGGGAACGAGCAGTACTTC
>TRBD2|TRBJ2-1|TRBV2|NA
CAFSLGTSGAASYNEQFF
TGTGCCTTCAGTTTGGGGACTAGCGGGGCCGCTTCCTACAATGAGCAGTTCTTC
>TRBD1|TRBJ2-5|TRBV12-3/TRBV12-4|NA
CASSQGAGLRTQYF
TGTGCCAGCAGTCAGGGGGCCGGCTTGAGGACCCAGTACTTC
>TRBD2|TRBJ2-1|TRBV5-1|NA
CASSHNGGVLSYNEQFF
TGCGCCAGCAGCCACAACGGGGGGGTACTCTCCTACAATGAGCAGTTCTTC
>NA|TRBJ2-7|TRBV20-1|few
CSARDVRQKQYEQYF
TGCAGTGCTAGAGATGTGCGACAGAAGCAATACGAGCAGTACTTC
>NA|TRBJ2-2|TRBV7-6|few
CASSQVRGAANTGELFF
TGTGCCAGCAGCCAAGTTCGGGGGGCCGCGAACACCGGGGAGCTGTTTTTT
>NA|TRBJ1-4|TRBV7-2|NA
CASSANPGATNEKLFF
TGTGCCAGCAGCGCCAACCCCGGGGCAACTAATGAAAAACTGTTTTTT
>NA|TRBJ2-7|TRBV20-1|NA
CSARDLGLEQYF
TGCAGTGCTAGAGATCTAGGGCTCGAGCAGTACTTC
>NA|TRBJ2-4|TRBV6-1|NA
CASSPGKGRGKNIQYF
TGTGCCAGCAGTCCCGGAAAAGGAAGAGGCAAAAACATTCAGTACTTC
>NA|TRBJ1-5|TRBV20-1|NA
CSDTLPGANGQPQHF
TGCAGTGACACCCTGCCAGGGGCGAACGGTCAGCCCCAGCATTTT
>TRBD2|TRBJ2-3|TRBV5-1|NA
CASSLPSGGATDTQYF
TGCGCCAGCAGCTTACCAAGCGGGGGGGCAACAGATACGCAGTATTTT
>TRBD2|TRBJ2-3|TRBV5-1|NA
CASSVLGTSDSTQYF
TGCGCCAGCAGCGTCCTGGGGACTAGCGACAGTACGCAGTATTTT
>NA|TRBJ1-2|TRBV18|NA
CASSLDTDYGYTF
TGTGCCAGCTCCCTCGACACGGACTATGGCTACACCTTC
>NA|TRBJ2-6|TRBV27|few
CASSSPTGSGANVLTF
TGTGCCAGCAGTTCCCCAACAGGCTCTGGGGCCAACGTCCTGACTTTC
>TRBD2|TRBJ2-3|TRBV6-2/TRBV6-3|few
CACGLAGADTQYF
TGTGCCTGCGGACTAGCGGGAGCAGATACGCAGTATTTT
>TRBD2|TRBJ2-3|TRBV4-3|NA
CASSQEPSSGPSTDTQYF
TGCGCCAGCAGCCAAGAGCCATCTAGCGGGCCTTCCACAGATACGCAGTATTTT
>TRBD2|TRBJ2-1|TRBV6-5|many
CASSSIAGSSYNEQFF
TGTGCCAGCAGTTCCATAGCGGGGAGCTCCTACAATGAGCAGTTCTTC
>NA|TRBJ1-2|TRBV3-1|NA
CASSPMGRNNYGYTF
TGTGCCAGCAGCCCAATGGGCCGCAATAACTATGGCTACACCTTC
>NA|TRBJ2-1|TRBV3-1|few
CASSQGARNEQFF
TGTGCCAGCAGCCAAGGAGCGCGCAATGAGCAGTTCTTC
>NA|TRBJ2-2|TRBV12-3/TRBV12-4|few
CASTHDGRSSAPGELFF
TGTGCCAGCACCCACGACGGCAGATCTAGCGCTCCGGGGGAGCTGTTTTTT
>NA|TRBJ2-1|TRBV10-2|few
CASSSLATNPRNEQFF
TGCGCCAGCAGCTCCCTAGCGACGAACCCCCGCAATGAGCAGTTCTTC
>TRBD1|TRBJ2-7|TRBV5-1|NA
CASSLAGGTGVTEQYF
TGCGCCAGCAGCTTGGCCGGCGGGACAGGGGTTACCGAGCAGTACTTC
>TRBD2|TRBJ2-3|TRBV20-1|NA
CSGVLAGSFDTQYF
TGCAGTGGGGTGTTAGCGGGGAGTTTCGATACGCAGTATTTT
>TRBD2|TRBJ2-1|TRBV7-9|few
CASSFIGRANEQFF
TGTGCCAGCAGCTTCATCGGGAGGGCCAATGAGCAGTTCTTC